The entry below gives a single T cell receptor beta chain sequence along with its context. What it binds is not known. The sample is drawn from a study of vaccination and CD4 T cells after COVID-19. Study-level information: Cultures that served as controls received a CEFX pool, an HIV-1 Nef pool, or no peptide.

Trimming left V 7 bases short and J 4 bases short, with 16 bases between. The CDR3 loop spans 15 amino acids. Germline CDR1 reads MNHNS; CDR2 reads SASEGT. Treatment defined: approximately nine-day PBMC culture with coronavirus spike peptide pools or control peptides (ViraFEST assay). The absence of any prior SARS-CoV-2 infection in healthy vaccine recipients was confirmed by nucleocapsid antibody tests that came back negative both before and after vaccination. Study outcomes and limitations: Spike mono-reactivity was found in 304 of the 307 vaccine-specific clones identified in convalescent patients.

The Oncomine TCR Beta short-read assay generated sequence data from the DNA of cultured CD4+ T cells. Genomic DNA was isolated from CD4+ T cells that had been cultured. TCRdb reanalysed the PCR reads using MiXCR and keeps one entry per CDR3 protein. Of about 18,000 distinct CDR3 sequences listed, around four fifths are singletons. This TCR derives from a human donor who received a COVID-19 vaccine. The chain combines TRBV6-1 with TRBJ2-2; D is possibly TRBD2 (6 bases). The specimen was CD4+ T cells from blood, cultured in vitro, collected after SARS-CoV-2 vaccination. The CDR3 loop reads CASTRGARGTGELFF. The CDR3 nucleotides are TGTGCCAGCACACGAGGGGCGCGGGGCACCGGGGAGCTGTTTTTT.